This TCR beta chain is from a study of T cell responses to AZD1222 COVID-19 vaccine. Study-wide results and caveats: Most donors were white British, females outnumbered males, and clonal diversity was possibly underestimated.

The CDR3 extends over 16 amino acids. Trimming shortened V by 4 bases and J by 0 bases, and 14 bases separated the two germline ends. CDR1 is LNHDA, CDR2 SQIVND, per germline (reference sequence). Details on this clone: Its antigen is still unknown.

Profiling relied on immunoSEQ multiplex PCR, and the TCRdb table lists in-frame clones only, not all of them. The sample records just under 80,000 clones, roughly 90% being singletons. The V and J genes are TRBV19 and TRBJ2-3; TRBD1 might be the D (6 bases). The receptor was derived from an adult who received the AZD1222 COVID-19 vaccine. The sequences come from peripheral blood, collected 28 days after the second AZD1222 dose. The CDR3 loop reads CASSTNRATSTDTQYF. In DNA form, the CDR3 reads TGTGCCAGTAGTACCAACAGGGCCACTAGCACAGATACGCAGTATTTT.